The following is a T cell receptor (beta chain) sequence with its context. This CDR3 spans 15 amino acids. The V end was cut by 4 bases, the J end by 2 bases, with 15 bases between. The sample belongs to a study of blood T cell repertoires in COVID-19. Overall study context: In each case, the material was cDNA or gDNA derived from T cells, B-cell-depleted T cells, or PBMCs.

Repertoires were generated with immunoSEQ multiplex PCR, while TCRdb's copy carries only in-frame clones and drops some. Altogether approximately 28,000 clones are present, about 85% being singletons, with the ten largest covering around 5%. Sequenced: peripheral blood. The chain is built from TRBV23-1 and TRBJ2-7, with D tentatively TRBD1 (6 bases). TRBV23-1 counts as an open reading frame of uncertain function. This TCR was recovered from a man in his sixties with active COVID-19. The CDR3 spells CASSLPGHWTYEQYF. The CDR3 region has the DNA TGCGCCAGCAGTCTACCGGGACATTGGACCTACGAGCAGTACTTC.